The sequence of this TCR beta chain was determined in a study of cytotoxic CD8 clonotypes in ibrutinib-treated CLL. Clones were read by immunoSEQ multiplex PCR, and TCRdb kept only the in-frame ones, dropping some. Among around 140,000 clones listed, roughly 85% were seen once. Germline V lookup: CDR1 SGHVS, CDR2 FQNEAQ. The CDR3 has 14 amino acids. The germline V and J ends were trimmed by 1 base and 9 bases, with 13 bases remaining between them. The rearrangement joins TRBV7-8 to TRBJ2-1, with a possible D match to TRBD2 (5 bases). The source is a human donor with chronic lymphocytic leukemia. The input for sequencing was PBMCs, taken after 24 months of ibrutinib treatment. Written as DNA, the CDR3 is TGTGCCAGCAGCTTAGGTCGGGGTTTAGTTGAGCAGTTCTTC. Protein product: CASSLGRGLVEQFF.